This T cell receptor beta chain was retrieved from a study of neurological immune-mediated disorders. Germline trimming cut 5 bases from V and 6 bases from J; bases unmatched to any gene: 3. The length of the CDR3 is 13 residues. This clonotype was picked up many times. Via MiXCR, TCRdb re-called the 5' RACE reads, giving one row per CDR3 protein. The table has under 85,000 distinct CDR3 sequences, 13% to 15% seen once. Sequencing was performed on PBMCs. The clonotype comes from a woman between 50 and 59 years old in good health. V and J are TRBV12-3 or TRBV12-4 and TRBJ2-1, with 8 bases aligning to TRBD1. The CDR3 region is CASSLRGRNEQFF. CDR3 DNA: TGTGCCAGCAGTCTCAGGGGGCGCAATGAGCAGTTCTTC.